This TCR beta chain was identified in a study of blood T cell repertoires in COVID-19. Details on this clone: Germline and junction disagree at one end, which may indicate a read error.

Germline V CDR1 and CDR2: MNHEY, SVGAGI. The CDR3 has 13 amino acids. The protocol was immunoSEQ multiplex PCR, while the TCRdb copy is restricted to in-frame clones and leaves out a portion. The sample contains about 670,000 clones, about 87% of which appear only once. This chain links TRBV6-5 with TRBJ1-2, with 10 bases that match TRBD1. This clonotype was obtained from a woman between 18 and 29 years old with acute or convalescent COVID-19. What was sequenced was peripheral blood. The CDR3: CASTEPGTGEAAF. CDR3 bases: TGTGCCAGCACCGAACCCGGGACAGGGGAAGCCGCCTTC.